This T cell receptor beta chain originates from a study of T cells in Graves' hyperthyroidism and ophthalmopathy. Study observations and caveats: The majority of expanded thyroid clonotypes above 0.001 also appeared in blood.

The CDR3 totals 13 residues. CDR1 SGDLS and CDR2 YYNGEE come from the germline V gene. V trimming: 2 bases; J trimming: 7 bases; junction bases outside the gene matches: 4. Concerning this clonotype: The antigen remains undetermined.

Diagnosis relied on clinical symptoms, serum thyroxine and TRAb, thyroid ultrasound and orbital computed tomography. TCR beta CDR3 regions were amplified from RNA. TCR CDR3 regions were first amplified by RT-PCR with HTBI primers. Via MiXCR, TCRdb re-called the multiplex PCR reads, giving one row per CDR3 protein. This sample has around 600,000 distinct CDR3 sequences, with just under 45% found just once. The chain employs TRBV9 and TRBJ2-5; 8 bases align to TRBD2. Input material: peripheral blood or thyroid tissue (not recorded which). This sequence originates from an adult man with Graves' disease, either hyperthyroidism or ophthalmopathy (not recorded which). The CDR3 coding sequence is TGTGCCAGCAGCGTCGACAGCGGGGGGACCCAGTACTTC. Amino acids: CASSVDSGGTQYF.